The present T cell receptor beta chain was sequenced within a study of shared clonotypes between healthy human individuals (dated by TCRdb to between 2020 and 2021). Looking at the study overall: The cohort comprised a couple of women and a few men aged 18 to 49 years. To estimate repertoire size and how much clonotypes are shared between individuals, the study performed deep sequencing of blood TCR repertoires from roughly five healthy adults. To increase sequencing depth and limit assay-specific biases, TCR repertoire library preparation and sequencing were carried out by different laboratories using diverse techniques. For each donor, CD4 naive and CD4 memory were each given three plates, CD8 naive was given two plates, and CD8 memory was given one plate. Each donor's leukapheresis produced roughly between about 0.8 and 8.9 billion PBMCs.

The CDR3 goes from the cysteine to the phenylalanine over 17 residues. The read is trimmed to its CDR3 DNA, 51 bases read in frame from base 1. A distance of 13 bases separates the germline ends of V and J, which lose 0 bases and 1 base respectively. Per the germline V gene (reference sequence), LNHDA is the CDR1 and SQIVND is the CDR2. Using the deep immunoSEQ assay, TCR CDR3 regions were amplified from genomic DNA by multiplex PCR. Extracted genomic DNA from each cell subset was spread evenly across all wells of several immunoSEQ 96-well plates, with each plate serving as a replicate. For sorted subsets, approximately 190 ng genomic DNA, equal to about 30,000 T cell genomes, was loaded into each replicate PCR. The purified libraries were quantified using a Qubit 3.0 fluorometer, sized with a Bioanalyzer 2100, and then quantified again using the KAPA Library Quantification kit. Every immunoSEQ 96-well plate was sequenced on a dedicated single-read 150-cycle Illumina NextSeq 550 flow cell. From the authors' description of their analysis: Because the immunoSEQ output held only junctional sequences and lacked quality scores, the filtering could not match the filtering applied to full-length reads. Sequences were annotated with PyIR, a Python wrapper for IgBLAST v1.9, and V/J genes and CDR3 were assigned using IMGT germline references. Reads were removed for weak V/J assignments (E-value above 1e-6), missing CDR3, stop codons, out-of-frame junctions, or ambiguous translated residues. A V3J clonotype was defined by an identical inferred V gene, J gene, and CDR3 amino acid sequence. The percentage overlap between two repertoires was calculated by dividing the number of shared unique clonotypes by the size of the smaller repertoire. Richness of each repertoire was evaluated using RTK rarefaction, the Chao1 estimator, and Recon v2.1 estimates of unobserved clonotypes. OLGA was used to compute generation probabilities for all TCRbeta clonotypes that the gDNA method yielded from a handful of donors. The source is immuneACCESS, and TCRdb retained only in-frame sequences with V and J called. Part of the clones is not carried over; for the studies checked, unresolved V genes explain less than half of this, and the remainder is unexplained. V and J calls and clone size are given by that table; D and trimming were obtained from the DNA. Counted in this sample were about 680,000 clones; under 95% of them appeared once. The top ten clones comprise roughly 24% of the sample.

General findings and caveats noted by the study authors: The small number of donors limited the genetic and exposure-history diversity represented. Across several donors, 5% to 6% of naive CD4, more than 3% of naive CD8, around 2.1% of memory CD4, and under 0.45% of memory CD8 clonotypes were shared. Compared with non-shared clonotypes, the clonotypes found in all four sorted-subset donors had higher generation probabilities. Even with the large sequencing depth, rarefaction of the sorted-subset datasets indicated that sequencing was incomplete. Only blood was sampled, and tissue TCR repertoires likely differ from those in blood. Naive subsets generally had larger estimated clonotype richness than memory subsets did. Pairwise subsampling led to the expectation that sequencing depth would affect the degree of clonotype sharing among donors.

For this clone: Its cognate antigen has yet to be identified. Per-base quality was not reported, and no clone a single base away is much larger than it.

CD8 naive samples were CD45RO-negative cells positively selected for CCR7, giving a CD45RA+CCR7+ population that excluded TemRA cells. The donors were healthy, HIV-negative adults who had no recently reported acute infections or vaccinations. All donors were Caucasian adults living in Nashville, Tennessee, USA. Blood was obtained by leukapheresis, after which PBMCs were separated by Ficoll-Histopaque density gradient centrifugation and cryopreserved in liquid nitrogen vapor phase. Purity and quantity of every magnetically sorted T cell population were checked by analytical flow cytometry. Genomic DNA was isolated from each sorted fraction and quantified by UV absorbance on a Nanodrop 2000c.

This clonotype originated in a man younger than 45 in good health. Here the chain combines TRBV19 and TRBJ2-1, with no confident D gene call. The sample comprised naive CD8+ T cells sorted from blood. The intended sense of this specimen's cell subset or site label: CD45RA+CCR7+. Here is the DNA: TGTGCCAGTAGTATAGATCCGTCCGGCAGGTCCTACAATGAGCAGTTCTTC. Its protein is CASSIDPSGRSYNEQFF.